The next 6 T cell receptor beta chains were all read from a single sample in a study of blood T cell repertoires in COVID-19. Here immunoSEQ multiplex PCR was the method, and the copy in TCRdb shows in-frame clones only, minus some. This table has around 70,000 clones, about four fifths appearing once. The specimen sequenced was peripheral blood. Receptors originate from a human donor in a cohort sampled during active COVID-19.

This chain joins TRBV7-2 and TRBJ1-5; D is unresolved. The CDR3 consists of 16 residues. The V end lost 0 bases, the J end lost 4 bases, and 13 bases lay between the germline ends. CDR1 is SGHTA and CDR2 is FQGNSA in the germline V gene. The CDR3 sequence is CASSLAGGDRNQPQHF. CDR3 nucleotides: TGTGCCAGCAGCTTAGCGGGCGGGGATAGGAATCAGCCCCAGCATTTT.

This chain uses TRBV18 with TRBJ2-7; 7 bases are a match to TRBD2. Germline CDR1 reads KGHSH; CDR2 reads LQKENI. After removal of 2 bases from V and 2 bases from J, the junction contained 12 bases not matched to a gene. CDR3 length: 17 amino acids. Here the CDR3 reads CASSPSSGGSSPYEQYF. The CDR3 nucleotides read TGTGCCAGCTCACCAAGCTCCGGCGGGAGTTCCCCCTACGAGCAGTACTTC.

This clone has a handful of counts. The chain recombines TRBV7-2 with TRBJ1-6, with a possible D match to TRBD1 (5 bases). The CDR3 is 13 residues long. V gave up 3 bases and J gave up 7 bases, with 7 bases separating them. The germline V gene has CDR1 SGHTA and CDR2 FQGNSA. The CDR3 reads CASSFKGNSPLHF. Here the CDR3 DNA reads TGTGCCAGCAGCTTCAAGGGGAATTCACCCCTCCACTTT.

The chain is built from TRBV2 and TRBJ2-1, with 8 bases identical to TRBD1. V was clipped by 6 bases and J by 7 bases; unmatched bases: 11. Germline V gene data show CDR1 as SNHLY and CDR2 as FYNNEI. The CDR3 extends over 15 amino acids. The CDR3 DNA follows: TGTGCCAGCAGACTCGGACAGGGCACTGGGAATGAGCAGTTCTTC. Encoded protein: CASRLGQGTGNEQFF.

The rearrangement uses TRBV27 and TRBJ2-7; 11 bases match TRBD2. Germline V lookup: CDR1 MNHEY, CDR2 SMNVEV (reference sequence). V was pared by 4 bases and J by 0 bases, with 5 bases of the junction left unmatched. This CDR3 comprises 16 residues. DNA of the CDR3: TGTGCCAGCAGTTCCTTCGGGACTAGCGGCTCCTACGAGCAGTACTTC. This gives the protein CASSSFGTSGSYEQYF.

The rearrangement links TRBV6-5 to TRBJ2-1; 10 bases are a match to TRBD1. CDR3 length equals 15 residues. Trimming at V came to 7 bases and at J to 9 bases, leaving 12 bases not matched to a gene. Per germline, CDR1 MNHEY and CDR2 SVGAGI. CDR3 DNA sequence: TGTGCCAGCAAATACAGGGGACAGGGGAACGGTGAGCAGTTCTTC. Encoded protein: CASKYRGQGNGEQFF.